Listed below are T cell receptor beta chains from one sample, sequenced in a study of cytomegalovirus exposure and HLA in healthy donors. Method: immunoSEQ multiplex PCR; TCRdb's copy keeps in-frame clones and lacks some. The sample holds about 130,000 clones, about 78% seen once. Input material: PBMCs. The receptors stem from a human donor in good health. Each CDR3 is given with its conserved first and last residue. The D gene is left open where the match is weak. Clone size is stated in some rows and not others, as once, few, many or a class when expanded.

clone_size d_call j_call v_call cdr3_aa cdr3_nt
once NA TRBJ1-3 TRBV19 CASSFGGPGNTIYF TGTGCCAGTAGTTTTGGAGGGCCTGGAAACACCATATATTTT
NA TRBD2 TRBJ2-7 TRBV2 CASSHPAGDSYEQYF TGTGCCAGCAGTCACCCTGCGGGAGACTCCTACGAGCAGTACTTC
NA TRBD1 TRBJ1-5 TRBV10-1 CASSEGQGATQDNQPQHF TGCGCCAGCAGTGAAGGACAGGGGGCCACCCAGGACAATCAGCCCCAGCATTTT
NA TRBD2 TRBJ2-5 TRBV5-3 CARSVSGRPYQETQYF TGTGCCAGAAGCGTTAGCGGGAGGCCATACCAAGAGACCCAGTACTTC
NA TRBD2 TRBJ2-7 TRBV2 CASSLGTSGHEQYF TGTGCCAGCAGCCTCGGGACTAGCGGCCACGAGCAGTACTTC
NA NA TRBJ2-1 TRBV6-6 CASSLSNSYNEQFF TGTGCCAGCAGTTTGTCCAACTCCTACAATGAGCAGTTCTTC
few TRBD1 TRBJ2-3 TRBV7-2 CASSLVGQGWFTQYF TGTGCCAGCAGCTTAGTGGGACAGGGGTGGTTTACGCAGTATTTT
NA TRBD2 TRBJ2-5 TRBV29-1 CSVDRAGEWETQYF TGCAGCGTTGATAGAGCGGGAGAATGGGAGACCCAGTACTTC
NA NA TRBJ1-2 TRBV6-5 CASSYSGQKPDGYTF TGTGCCAGCAGTTACTCGGGGCAGAAACCTGATGGCTACACCTTC
few TRBD2 TRBJ2-1 TRBV5-1 CASSWGGAPPYNEQFF TGCGCCAGCAGCTGGGGAGGGGCCCCTCCCTATAATGAGCAGTTCTTC